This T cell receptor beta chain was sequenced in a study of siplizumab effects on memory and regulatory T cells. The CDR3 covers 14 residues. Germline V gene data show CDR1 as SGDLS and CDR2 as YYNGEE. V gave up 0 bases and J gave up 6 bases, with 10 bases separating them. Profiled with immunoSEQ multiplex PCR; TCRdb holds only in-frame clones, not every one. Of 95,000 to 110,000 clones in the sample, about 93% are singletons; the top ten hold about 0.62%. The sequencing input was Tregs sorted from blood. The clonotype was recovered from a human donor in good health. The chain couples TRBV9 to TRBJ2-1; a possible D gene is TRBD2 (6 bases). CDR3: CASSVGGIVNEQFF. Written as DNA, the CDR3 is TGTGCCAGCAGCGTAGGCGGGATAGTCAATGAGCAGTTCTTC.